This TCR beta chain was sequenced for a study of T cell changes during pregnancy in multiple sclerosis. The CDR3 length is 17 residues. CDR1 SGHRS and CDR2 YFSETQ come from the germline V gene. V shed 4 bases and J 4 bases; nucleotides not matched to a gene: 14. The repertoire was sequenced with immunoSEQ multiplex PCR; TCRdb's copy has only in-frame clones and lacks some. The sample includes about 22,000 clones, more than 75% of them seen just once. The chain joins TRBV5-1 to TRBJ1-1; 9 nucleotides align to TRBD1. Sequencing used CD8+ T cells from peripheral blood mononuclear cells, obtained before pregnancy. The origin of this receptor is a female donor with multiple sclerosis, enrolled in a pregnancy study. The chain's CDR3 is CASSPNPWTGVLTEAFF. The CDR3 DNA sequence: TGCGCCAGCAGCCCCAATCCCTGGACAGGGGTTCTCACTGAAGCTTTCTTT.